This TCR beta chain was sequenced for a study of blood T cell repertoires in COVID-19 (dated by TCRdb to the early 2020s). With respect to the entire study: The collaborator samples originated in the United States, Italy and Spain and spanned the acute and convalescent phases of COVID-19. The repertoires were released in a freely available public database meant as a resource for research on the immune response to SARS-CoV-2. A de-identified subject ID, COVID-19 status, age in years and sex were almost always included in the sample metadata. The prospective study material was composed of cDNA or gDNA derived from T cells, B-cell-depleted T cells, or PBMCs. The samples were drawn from the first 160 participants of the ongoing ImmuneRACE study and from some 1,300 subjects provided by 6 global collaborators. The dataset comprised deeply sampled blood TCRbeta repertoires from subjects exposed to, actively infected with, or recovered from COVID-19. HLA class I and class II types, where available, came from metadata supplied by the sample provider rather than from assay-based typing. Study-level results and caveats: How much clinical and demographic metadata was included differed by source and by participant, and the metadata was provided uncurated.

Each collaborating institution followed its own protocols to collect whole blood in K2EDTA tubes. For TCRbeta analysis, collaborator samples were shipped as frozen whole blood, as isolated PBMCs, or as DNA extracted from either sample type. The CDR3 spans 13 residues, from the cysteine through the phenylalanine. The kept DNA is CDR3 alone, 39 bases in frame from the first base. Taken from the germline V gene, the CDR1 and CDR2 loops are MGHDK and SYGVNS. V is shortened by 3 bases, J by 6 bases, and the region joining them spans 11 bases. This clone was found a few times. It lacks a known antigen. It has no much larger one-base neighbor in the sample; base qualities were not kept. TCRbeta CDR3 regions were amplified from genomic DNA using the immunoSEQ Assay, a bias-controlled multiplex PCR. Per the authors' processing: Nucleated cell counts per sample were estimated from amplification of reference gene primers within the assay. To quantify the absolute abundance of each unique TCRbeta CDR3 rearrangement, sequence reads were collapsed and filtered. For each sample, productive Simpson clonality was calculated as the square root of Simpson's diversity index across productive rearrangements. Held by TCRdb, this immuneACCESS table contains in-frame sequences only and omits some clones. Under half of the omission traces to an unresolved V gene where checked; the cause of the rest is unknown. V and J calls plus clone size are reproduced from that table; the DNA served to infer D and trimming. For this sample there are a few hundred thousand clones; more than 85% appear just once. The top ten hold about 3% of the sample.

Input material: peripheral blood. This receptor chain uses TRBV25-1 and TRBJ1-2, with an unclear D gene assignment. The receptor was derived from a man aged 55 to 69 with acute or convalescent COVID-19. The CDR3 protein sequence reads: CASSDGERDGYTF. DNA sequence: TGTGCCAGCAGTGACGGAGAGCGGGATGGCTACACCTTC.